This is a list of T cell receptor beta chains from one sample in a study of T cells in localized non-small cell lung cancer. TCRdb keeps only in-frame clones here, not all; method: immunoSEQ multiplex PCR. The sample carries over 50,000 clones, about nine tenths recorded once. Sequencing was performed on peripheral blood, taken before any cancer treatment. The receptors shown here come from a woman aged 40-69 years with stage I lung adenocarcinoma. Both conserved end residues are part of each CDR3. A D gene is named only where the DNA matches it firmly. Only part of the rows carry a size: once, few, many, or a class if the clone is expanded.

>TRBD1|TRBJ2-3|TRBV12-5|once
CASGSDREWSDTQYF
TGTGCTAGTGGTTCCGACAGGGAGTGGTCAGATACGCAGTATTTT
>.|TRBJ1-1|TRBV28|.
CASSSPGELGWTEAFF
TGTGCCAGCAGTTCTCCAGGGGAACTGGGTTGGACTGAAGCTTTCTTT
>TRBD1|TRBJ1-1|TRBV19|.
CASSLLDRDRAEAFF
TGTGCCAGTAGCCTCCTCGACAGGGATAGGGCTGAAGCTTTCTTT
>TRBD1|TRBJ2-5|TRBV7-9|once
CASSPRDRGERETQYF
TGTGCCAGCAGCCCCCGGGACAGGGGGGAAAGGGAGACCCAGTACTTC
>.|TRBJ2-5|TRBV5-1|.
CASSLWGGASGQETQYF
TGCGCCAGCAGCTTGTGGGGGGGCGCGAGCGGCCAAGAGACCCAGTACTTC
>.|TRBJ1-3|TRBV4-2|.
CASSQGPGSGNTIYF
TGTGCCAGCAGCCAAGGACCAGGGTCTGGAAACACCATATATTTT
>.|TRBJ1-1|TRBV7-2|.
CASMEIGSGQREAFF
TGTGCCAGCATGGAAATTGGGTCCGGTCAGAGGGAAGCTTTCTTT
>TRBD2|TRBJ2-7|TRBV7-2|.
CASSLGGRGGSYEQYF
TGTGCCAGCAGCTTAGGAGGACGGGGGGGGTCCTACGAGCAGTACTTC
>.|TRBJ2-7|TRBV2|.
CASSVTGRLAEQYF
TGTGCCAGCAGCGTTACGGGACGGCTTGCTGAGCAGTACTTC
>TRBD2|TRBJ2-7|TRBV30|.
CAWSATRLAATYEQYF
TGTGCCTGGAGTGCCACACGACTAGCGGCTACCTACGAGCAGTACTTC
>.|TRBJ2-2|TRBV11-1|.
CASSLSQTGELFF
TGTGCCAGCAGCTTATCACAAACCGGGGAGCTGTTTTTT
>.|TRBJ1-2|TRBV6-6|.
CASSYSDGSYGYTF
TGTGCCAGCAGTTACTCGGACGGATCCTATGGCTACACCTTC
>.|TRBJ2-1|TRBV5-6|.
CASSLAGGLGSYNEQFF
TGTGCCAGCAGCTTGGCAGGTGGCCTGGGCTCCTACAATGAGCAGTTCTTC
>.|TRBJ1-4|TRBV28|.
CASSRNEKLFF
TGTGCCAGCAGCCGCAATGAAAAACTGTTTTTT
>TRBD2|TRBJ2-3|TRBV7-9|once
CASSLRLAEITDTQYF
TGTGCCAGCAGCTTAAGACTAGCGGAAATCACAGATACGCAGTATTTT
>TRBD1|TRBJ1-1|TRBV5-5|.
CASSFSWTGLNTEAFF
TGTGCCAGCAGCTTCTCCTGGACAGGCTTGAACACTGAAGCTTTCTTT
>.|TRBJ2-3|TRBV7-8|once
CASSFPIFTDTQYF
TGTGCCAGCAGCTTCCCGATATTCACAGATACGCAGTATTTT
>.|TRBJ2-7|TRBV18|.
CASSPGRLGGEQYF
TGTGCCAGCTCACCGGGAAGGCTGGGGGGCGAGCAGTACTTC
>TRBD2|TRBJ2-1|TRBV9|once
CASSPTGAGGPYNEQFF
TGTGCCAGCAGCCCTACGGGGGCGGGGGGGCCCTACAATGAGCAGTTCTTC
>TRBD1|TRBJ2-3|TRBV9|.
CASSPDRGREDTQYF
TGTGCCAGCAGTCCTGACAGGGGGCGAGAAGATACGCAGTATTTT
>.|TRBJ1-2|TRBV4-1|.
CASSQDGRTSHYGYTF
TGCGCCAGCAGCCAAGATGGTCGAACGTCCCACTATGGCTACACCTTC
>TRBD1|TRBJ2-7|TRBV9|.
CASSPQGVLLYEQYF
TGTGCCAGCAGCCCCCAGGGGGTACTCCTATACGAGCAGTACTTC
>TRBD2|TRBJ2-2|TRBV7-2|.
CASSLAPVAGMGDTGELFF
TGTGCCAGCAGCTTAGCTCCGGTAGCGGGAATGGGGGACACCGGGGAGCTGTTTTTT
>.|TRBJ2-5|TRBV29-1|.
CSAPLGETQYF
TGCAGCGCCCCCCTTGGGGAGACCCAGTACTTC
>TRBD1|TRBJ2-2|TRBV27|.
CASRDRGVAANTGELFF
TGTGCCAGCAGGGACAGGGGGGTCGCAGCGAACACCGGGGAGCTGTTTTTT
>.|TRBJ1-2|TRBV5-1|.
CASSLEPQANYGYTF
TGCGCCAGCAGCTTGGAGCCGCAAGCTAACTATGGCTACACCTTC
>TRBD2|TRBJ2-1|TRBV30|.
CAWSPLRTRSGNEQFF
TGTGCCTGGAGTCCTTTGCGGACTAGGTCAGGCAATGAGCAGTTCTTC
>.|TRBJ2-3|TRBV19|.
CASSTTDTQYF
TGTGCCAGTAGTACTACCGATACGCAGTATTTT
>TRBD1|TRBJ2-7|TRBV19|.
CASSIRTGGAGEQYF
TGTGCCAGTAGTATAAGAACAGGGGGTGCCGGCGAGCAGTACTTC
>.|TRBJ2-1|TRBV2|.
CASRGGTYNEQFF
TGTGCCAGCAGAGGAGGCACGTACAATGAGCAGTTCTTC
>.|TRBJ2-7|TRBV19|.
CASSYSTSPYEQYF
TGTGCCAGTAGTTACAGCACGAGCCCTTACGAGCAGTACTTC
>TRBD2|TRBJ2-3|TRBV6-5|.
CASSAGLWTSGTQYF
TGTGCCAGCAGCGCGGGGCTTTGGACTAGCGGCACGCAGTATTTT
>TRBD1|TRBJ1-5|TRBV4-3|once
CASSQYTGGGDQPQHF
TGCGCCAGCAGCCAATATACAGGGGGCGGGGATCAGCCCCAGCATTTT
>.|TRBJ1-2|TRBV6-5|.
CASSYSGNSNYGYTF
TGTGCCAGCAGTTACTCGGGCAACTCGAACTATGGCTACACCTTC
>.|TRBJ1-4|TRBV27|.
CASSLSRLLVGEKLFF
TGTGCCAGCAGTTTGTCCCGACTTCTAGTGGGTGAAAAACTGTTTTTT
>TRBD2|TRBJ2-7|TRBV6-6|.
CASSPRNSGSHEQYF
TGTGCCAGCAGTCCCCGTAATAGCGGGAGCCACGAGCAGTACTTC
>TRBD2|TRBJ2-1|TRBV7-6|.
CASSPSGSVNEQFF
TGTGCCAGCAGCCCTAGCGGGAGTGTCAATGAGCAGTTCTTC
>.|TRBJ1-5|TRBV19|.
CASSYFTTSNQPQHF
TGTGCCAGTAGTTATTTCACCACGAGCAATCAGCCCCAGCATTTT
>.|TRBJ1-1|TRBV28|few
CASSPSGDTEAFF
TGTGCCAGCAGCCCTTCGGGGGACACTGAAGCTTTCTTT
>TRBD1|TRBJ1-4|TRBV6-1|.
CASSPLPGQGDKLFF
TGTGCCAGCAGCCCCCTACCGGGACAGGGGGACAAACTGTTTTTT
>.|TRBJ2-3|TRBV5-1|few
CASSLAPALAGDTQYF
TGCGCCAGCAGCTTGGCCCCAGCCTTAGCTGGAGATACGCAGTATTTT
>TRBD1|TRBJ1-2|TRBV28|once
CASSFPGGNYGYTF
TGTGCCAGCAGTTTCCCAGGGGGTAACTATGGCTACACCTTC
>TRBD1|TRBJ2-1|TRBV2|.
CASSEDRGRNNEQFF
TGTGCCAGCAGTGAAGACAGGGGCCGGAACAATGAGCAGTTCTTC
>TRBD1|TRBJ2-1|TRBV19|.
CASSSTGQGEMDEQFF
TGTGCCAGTAGTAGCACCGGACAGGGTGAGATGGATGAGCAGTTCTTC
>TRBD2|TRBJ2-7|TRBV11-2|.
CASSLDGGGYEQYF
TGTGCCAGCAGCTTAGATGGCGGGGGGTACGAGCAGTACTTC
>.|TRBJ2-2|TRBV5-1|.
CASSLDSGTGELFF
TGCGCCAGCAGCCTTGACAGTGGCACCGGGGAGCTGTTTTTT
>.|TRBJ1-1|TRBV9|.
CASSEGLNTEAFF
TGTGCCAGCAGCGAAGGGCTCAACACTGAAGCTTTCTTT